The sequence of this T cell receptor beta chain was determined in a study of blood T cells in healthy people across ages. For the second PCR, which ran for about 6 to 11 cycles, a sample-barcoded 5' primer and a J-beta primer mix were used. The yield of each sample was at least 2.5 million CDR3-containing paired-end reads. MiXCR, run by TCRdb on the 5' RACE reads, gives a single entry per CDR3 protein. The table lists approximately 800,000 distinct CDR3 sequences, 55% to 70% of them singletons. Germline assignment: CDR1 MNHNS and CDR2 SASEGT. Trimming removed 6 bases from V and 10 bases from J, with 10 bases in between. CDR3 length: 11 amino acids. As regards this clonotype: Its target is not known.

Study findings and constraints: Lack of knowledge of donor CMV status possibly confounded expanded clonotype changes.

Input material: blood. This chain links TRBV6-1 with TRBJ2-1, with D unclear. This receptor was taken from a young man in good health. CDR3 sequence reads: CASRGVKEQFF. The CDR3 DNA follows: TGTGCCAGCAGAGGAGTGAAAGAGCAGTTCTTC.